The rows below give T cell receptor beta chains drawn from one sample of a study of radiotherapy plus CTLA-4 blockade in lung cancer. Assay used: immunoSEQ multiplex PCR; TCRdb lists only in-frame clones, some missing. This table holds over 85,000 clones, roughly 80% found once. Sample: peripheral blood, taken from a patient treated with radiotherapy plus ipilimumab. Receptor source: a human donor with non-small cell lung cancer that progressed on radiotherapy plus ipilimumab. Both conserved end residues are part of each CDR3. Fields, in order: J gene, D gene, CDR3 length, clone size, V gene, CDR3 DNA, CDR3 protein. The D gene is left open where the match is weak. Clone size is shown for a subset of rows, as once, few, many or a class of expanded clone.

>TRBJ1-5|.|14|many|TRBV19
TGTGCCAGTAGTATCCCCGGTAACTATCAGCCCCAGCATTTT
CASSIPGNYQPQHF
>TRBJ2-1|TRBD2|18|few|TRBV5-1
TGCGCCAGCAGCGGCCGCTCCACTAGCGGCAACGCCTACAATGAGCAGTTCTTC
CASSGRSTSGNAYNEQFF
>TRBJ2-5|TRBD2|14|once|TRBV5-1
TGCGCCAGCAGCCCAGGGACTAATCAAGAGACCCAGTACTTC
CASSPGTNQETQYF
>TRBJ2-3|.|19|.|TRBV2
TGTGCCAGCAGTGAAGCGGACTACTACCGGTCCGCGGATACAGATACGCAGTATTTT
CASSEADYYRSADTDTQYF
>TRBJ2-4|TRBD2|18|.|TRBV12-5
TGTGCTAGTGGTTTGGTACTAGCGGGAGGACTAGCCAAAAACATTCAGTACTTC
CASGLVLAGGLAKNIQYF
>TRBJ2-1|TRBD2|13|.|TRBV19
TGTGCCAGTAGTACTAGCGGGTACAATGAGCAGTTCTTC
CASSTSGYNEQFF
>TRBJ1-1|.|11|.|TRBV6-1
TGTGCCAGCAGTGAAAGGGGGAAAGCTTTCTTT
CASSERGKAFF
>TRBJ2-5|TRBD1|15|.|TRBV7-3
TGTGCCAGCAGACCGGGACAGGGGCCTCCGGGGACCCAGTACTTC
CASRPGQGPPGTQYF
>TRBJ1-5|.|15|.|TRBV19
TGTGCCAGTAGTATCCAGGGCCTCGGCAATCAGCCCCAGCATTTT
CASSIQGLGNQPQHF
>TRBJ1-5|TRBD1|15|once|TRBV19
TGTGCCAGTAGTAAGGACAGGTTATTCAATCAGCCCCAGCATTTT
CASSKDRLFNQPQHF
>TRBJ1-1|.|11|.|TRBV25-1
TGTGCCAGCAGTGATTCGGGGGGAGCTTTCTTT
CASSDSGGAFF
>TRBJ2-7|.|15|.|TRBV5-4
TGCGCCAGCAGCCAAGTTATGGGCAGCGACTACGAGCAGTACTTC
CASSQVMGSDYEQYF
>TRBJ1-2|TRBD1|14|.|TRBV7-2
TGTGCCAGCAGCTTTCCGGGACAGTACTATGGCTACACCTTC
CASSFPGQYYGYTF
>TRBJ2-1|TRBD1|14|.|TRBV2
TGTGCCACCGAGCCGGGACAGTCCGACAATGAGCAGTTCTTC
CATEPGQSDNEQFF
>TRBJ2-3|.|15|few|TRBV7-2
TGTGCCAGCAGCTTTCAAGCGACTAGCACAGATACGCAGTATTTT
CASSFQATSTDTQYF
>TRBJ1-2|.|14|few|TRBV28
TGTGCCAGCGGCGAGGGCGTCCCCGGGGTGGGCTACACCTTC
CASGEGVPGVGYTF
>TRBJ2-3|TRBD2|21|.|TRBV29-1
TGCAGCGTTGTGTTCCTAGCGGGACCATGGCGAGGGGCTTCTAGCACAGATACGCAGTATTTT
CSVVFLAGPWRGASSTDTQYF
>TRBJ2-5|TRBD2|14|.|TRBV7-9
TGTGCCAGCAGCTTGGCGGGAGGTGTTGAGACCCAGTACTTC
CASSLAGGVETQYF
>TRBJ2-2|TRBD1|15|once|TRBV5-4
TGTGCCAGCAGCTCACAGGGGTGGGACACCGGGGAGCTGTTTTTT
CASSSQGWDTGELFF
>TRBJ2-7|TRBD2|14|few|TRBV5-4
TGTGCCAGCAGCCTAGCGGGAGGGGCCTACGAGCAGTACTTC
CASSLAGGAYEQYF
>TRBJ1-2|.|16|.|TRBV6-5
TGTGCCAGCAGTTACATGGTGGACGGTTCAAACTATGGCTACACCTTC
CASSYMVDGSNYGYTF
>TRBJ2-2|TRBD2|16|.|TRBV5-4
TGTGCCAGCACCAAGACTAGCGGGACGAATACCGGGGAGCTGTTTTTT
CASTKTSGTNTGELFF
>TRBJ2-2|.|16|.|TRBV13
TGTGCCAGCAGCCCCAAAATAGCGGCAAACACCGGGGAGCTGTTTTTT
CASSPKIAANTGELFF
>TRBJ1-5|TRBD1|18|.|TRBV6-4
TGTGCCAGCAGTGCTCCTTCCCGGGACAGGGGACGCAATCAGCCCCAGCATTTT
CASSAPSRDRGRNQPQHF
>TRBJ2-3|TRBD2|18|once|TRBV27
TGTGCCAGCAGTTTCCTTGGGACTAGCGGGGCGGCCTGGGATACGCAGTATTTT
CASSFLGTSGAAWDTQYF
>TRBJ1-1|.|14|.|TRBV29-1
TGCAGTCTTACCCGACAGGACGCGAACACTGAAGCTTTCTTT
CSLTRQDANTEAFF
>TRBJ2-3|.|15|.|TRBV6-6
TGTGCCAGCCGGTCTAGTAGGAGTCGCACAGATACGCAGTATTTT
CASRSSRSRTDTQYF